Listed here are 24 T cell receptor beta chains from one sample, sequenced in a study of neurological immune-mediated disorders. TCRdb re-called the 5' RACE reads with MiXCR, one entry per CDR3 protein. The sample lists about 55,000 distinct CDR3 sequences, about 4% seen once, with around 3% in the top ten. What was sequenced was PBMCs. The receptors were gathered from a man aged 50 to 60 with multiple sclerosis.

Ten or more counts support this clonotype. The chain links TRBV5-1 to TRBJ2-4; 8 bases are shared with TRBD1. V lost 3 bases to trimming and J lost 9 bases; unmatched junction nucleotides: 2. The CDR3 contains 12 residues. Germline CDR1 reads SGHRS; CDR2 reads YFSETQ. The CDR3 DNA follows: TGCGCCAGCAGCTCAGGGGGCTTCATTCAGTACTTC. Protein: CASSSGGFIQYF.

This clonotype has at least ten counts. The chain employs TRBV5-1 and TRBJ1-2; 7 nucleotides align to TRBD1. This CDR3 comprises 15 residues. Unmatched junction bases numbered 5, after V lost 0 bases and J lost 3 bases. The germline gives CDR1 SGHRS, CDR2 YFSETQ. The CDR3 DNA reads as TGCGCCAGCAGCTTGGATCCAGGGGGAGACTATGGCTACACCTTC. Its translation: CASSLDPGGDYGYTF.

In its sample, this clonotype was seen many times. At one end the junction does not follow the germline gene, possibly because of a read error. This chain joins TRBV20-1 and TRBJ1-5; no definite D call. Germline V gives CDR1 DFQATT, CDR2 SNEGSKA (reference sequence). This CDR3 spans 14 amino acids. CDR3 coding DNA: TGCAGTGCGGTCCCCATAGGTAGCTATCAGCCCCAGCATTTT. This codes for CSAVPIGSYQPQHF.

This clonotype appeared many times. This chain links TRBV5-1 with TRBJ2-7; 10 positions agree with TRBD1. Looked up from germline, CDR1 is SGHRS and CDR2 is YFSETQ. J was trimmed by 7 bases and V by 4 bases; bases with no gene match: 5. The CDR3 loop spans 13 amino acids. CDR3 in DNA: TGCGCCAGCAGCGGGACAGGGGCCGGTGAGCAGTACTTC. Translation: CASSGTGAGEQYF. Full variable domain (missing parts from reference TRBV5-1 and TRBJ2-7): KAGVTQTPRYLIKTRGQQVTLSCSPISGHRSVSWYQQTPGQGLQFLFEYFSETQRNKGNFPGRFSGRQFSNSRSEMNVSTLELGDSALYLCASSGTGAGEQYFGPGTRLTVT.

This sequence joins TRBV28 and TRBJ2-7, with D perhaps TRBD1 (6 bases). Trimming removed 3 bases at V and 1 base at J, with 13 bases between. Germline V lookup: CDR1 MDHEN, CDR2 SYDVKM. The CDR3 has 15 residues. The CDR3 protein is CASSFRGGGSYEQYF. The DNA for the CDR3 is TGTGCCAGCAGTTTTCGAGGGGGTGGGTCCTACGAGCAGTACTTC.

This clonotype was counted ten times or more. The CDR3 spells CASSQDIGDRETQYF. The DNA of the CDR3 is TGCGCCAGCAGCCAAGATATTGGGGATAGAGAGACCCAGTACTTC. This rearrangement joins TRBV4-1 to TRBJ2-5; D not resolved. Germline V gene lookup returns CDR1 MGHRA and CDR2 YSYEKL. The CDR3 consists of 15 residues. V lost 0 bases and J lost 4, with 12 bases in between.

In this sample, this clonotype turned up many times. The chain has TRBV13 and TRBJ2-7; 7 positions agree with TRBD1. The J segment lost 7 bases and the V segment lost 5 bases, leaving 8 bases of the junction unmatched. This CDR3 comprises 13 residues. Germline V gene data show CDR1 as PRHDT and CDR2 as FYEKMQ (reference sequence). DNA of the CDR3: TGTGCCAGCAGCGAAAGGGACAGCCGGGAGCAGTACTTC. Translating it yields CASSERDSREQYF. The whole variable domain, filled in from reference TRBV13 and TRBJ2-7, reads AAGVIQSPRHLIKEKRETATLKCYPIPRHDTVYWYQQGPGQDPQFLISFYEKMQSDKGSIPDRFSAQQFSDYHSELNMSSLELGDSALYFCASSERDSREQYFGPGTRLTVT.

This clonotype occurred many times. V is TRBV20-1 and J is TRBJ2-7; possible D gene TRBD2, 6 bases. The germline gives CDR1 DFQATT, CDR2 SNEGSKA (reference sequence). This CDR3 comprises 14 residues. Deletions cut 5 bases from V and 3 bases from J, with 17 bases between. The CDR3 here is CSAVRRGGNYEQYF. The DNA of the CDR3 is TGCAGTGCTGTTCGCCGGGGCGGGAACTACGAGCAGTACTTC.

This clonotype was counted ten times or more. The DNA of the CDR3 is TGTGCCAGCAGCCCGACTAGCTCTTGGGATGAGCAGTTCTTC. It translates to CASSPTSSWDEQFF. The chain recombines TRBV14 with TRBJ2-1; 7 bases align to TRBD2. Trimming removed 4 bases from V and 8 bases from J; junction bases left unmatched: 8. Germline loops: CDR1 SGHDN, CDR2 FVKESK. The CDR3 extends over 14 amino acids.

This clonotype was observed at least ten times. The chain links TRBV5-1 to TRBJ2-7; 8 bases line up with TRBD2. J lost 7 bases, V lost 5 bases, and 5 bases had no gene match. From germline, CDR1 is SGHRS and CDR2 YFSETQ. This CDR3 spans 12 amino acids. The CDR3 reads CASRSVAGEQYF. The CDR3 bases are TGCGCCAGCAGGTCGGTAGCGGGGGAGCAGTACTTC.

Only a few counts were recorded for this clonotype. Being one base from a much bigger clone, this may be a read error. V gene TRBV28 combines with J gene TRBJ2-1, with TRBD2 identical over 7 bases. In germline, CDR1 is MDHEN, CDR2 SYDVKM. The ends lost 3 bases at V and 4 bases at J; junction bases unmatched: 12. The CDR3 covers 17 residues. CDR3 residues: CASSFPPGGSIYNEQFF. The CDR3 DNA is TGTGCCAGCAGTTTTCCCCCCGGCGGGAGCATTTACAATGAGCAGTTCTTC.

This clonotype appeared many times. This chain links TRBV6-6 with TRBJ1-6; D is unclear. V was pared by 8 bases and J by 7 bases, with 12 bases between. The germline V gene has CDR1 MNHNY and CDR2 SVGAGI (reference sequence). CDR3 length: 13 residues. CDR3 nucleotides: TGTGCCAGCTCGCCCGACGGGAATTCACCCCTCCACTTT. Amino acids: CASSPDGNSPLHF.

This clonotype was counted ten times or more. The V call is TRBV5-1, the J call TRBJ1-1, with D perhaps TRBD1 (6 bases). The CDR3 sequence is 15 residues long. V gave up 1 base and J gave up 4 bases, with 14 bases separating them. Germline loops: CDR1 SGHRS, CDR2 YFSETQ. CDR3 bases: TGCGCCAGCAGCTTGTGGAGTGGGGGCGGCACTGAAGCTTTCTTT. This translates into CASSLWSGGGTEAFF.

The rearrangement uses TRBV20-1 and TRBJ2-3, with 8 bases that match TRBD2. The length of the CDR3 is 15 residues. Germline V gives CDR1 DFQATT, CDR2 SNEGSKA (reference sequence). Losses at the gene ends were 5 bases for V and 5 bases for J; bases not matched to a gene: 12. This CDR3 is CSAPTSVNRVDTQYF. The CDR3 coding sequence is TGCAGTGCTCCGACTAGCGTGAATCGAGTAGATACGCAGTATTTT.

Many counts were recorded for this clonotype. This may arise from a read error, as a much more abundant clone is one base away. The chain joins TRBV6-4 to TRBJ2-3; D call uncertain. The CDR3 spans 14 residues. Looked up from germline, CDR1 is MRHNA and CDR2 is SNTAGT. The ends were cut back, 0 bases at V and 1 base at J, with 5 bases in the middle. Here the CDR3 DNA reads TGTGCCAGCAGTGACTCGAGAGGCACAGATACGCAGTATTTT. Amino acid sequence: CASSDSRGTDTQYF.

This clonotype was seen many times. The V and J genes are TRBV28 and TRBJ1-1; TRBD1 agrees at 9 bases. Looked up from germline, CDR1 is MDHEN and CDR2 is SYDVKM. This CDR3 is 17 amino acids long. V gave up 5 bases and J gave up 0 bases; unmatched junction bases: 10. The CDR3 nucleotides read TGTGCCAGCAGTCCCCGAAACCGGGACAGGGTGAACACTGAAGCTTTCTTT. Translated: CASSPRNRDRVNTEAFF.

This clonotype was detected ten times or more. The chain combines TRBV3-1 with TRBJ1-1, with 8 bases identical to TRBD1. Germline V gene data show CDR1 as LGHDT and CDR2 as YNNKEL (reference sequence). The CDR3 runs to 12 residues. V shed 3 bases and J 8 bases; nucleotides not matched to a gene: 2. For the CDR3, the DNA is TGTGCCAGCAGCCAGACAGGGGAAGAAGCTTTCTTT. Protein: CASSQTGEEAFF.

This clonotype came up many times. The V gene is TRBV14, the J gene TRBJ1-1; D is uncertain. Germline CDR1 reads SGHDN; CDR2 reads FVKESK. The CDR3 loop spans 15 amino acids. V lost 4 bases to trimming and J lost 2 bases, with 14 bases between them. CDR3 in amino acids: CASSLTTVTNTEAFF. CDR3 DNA sequence: TGTGCCAGCAGCCTAACGACGGTGACTAACACTGAAGCTTTCTTT. The variable domain in full, with the rest retrieved from reference TRBV14 and TRBJ1-1, is EAGVTQFPSHSVIEKGQTVTLRCDPISGHDNLYWYRRVMGKEIKFLLHFVKESKQDESGMPNNRFLAERTGGTYSTLKVQPAELEDSGVYFCASSLTTVTNTEAFFGQGTRLTVV.

This clonotype was observed at least ten times. V and J are TRBV5-1 and TRBJ2-5, with D possibly TRBD1 on 7 matching bases. There are 15 residues in the CDR3. Trimming took off 2 bases at V and 5 bases at J, with 16 bases between the two ends. Germline CDR1 reads SGHRS; CDR2 reads YFSETQ. In DNA form, the CDR3 reads TGCGCCAGCAGCTTCCAGGGGGACTCACGGGAGACCCAGTACTTC. Its translation is CASSFQGDSRETQYF.

A word on this clonotype: The junction does not match germline at one end; this may be a read error. The genes are TRBV20-1 and TRBJ1-6, with 12 bases fitting TRBD1. Germline CDR1 is DFQATT and CDR2 is SNEGSKA (reference sequence). The CDR3 runs to 17 residues. The CDR3 region has the DNA TGCAGTGCTAGATTCGGGACAGGGGGCGCTTCTAATTCACCCCTCAACTTT. Protein sequence: CSARFGTGGASNSPLNF.

This clonotype was seen many times. The chain employs TRBV12-3 or TRBV12-4 and TRBJ1-6; TRBD1 is a possible D gene (5 bases). Trimming pared 0 bases from V and 8 bases from J, leaving 14 bases between. The CDR3 consists of 16 residues. In nucleotides, the CDR3 is TGTGCCAGCAGTTTAGCGGTGGGGGGAATTGATTCACCCCTCCACTTT. Protein product: CASSLAVGGIDSPLHF.

CDR3: CASSYTRGNTEAFF. In DNA, the CDR3 is TGTGCCAGCAGTTACACCAGGGGGAACACTGAAGCTTTCTTT. This chain joins TRBV6-5 and TRBJ1-1; a weak D match, TRBD1 (6 bases). This CDR3 contains 14 residues. The germline gives CDR1 MNHEY, CDR2 SVGAGI. Trimming took 2 bases from V and 1 from J, leaving 8 bases between them.

This clonotype was seen at least ten times. Germline is not matched at one junction end, which may reflect a read error. The chain carries TRBV5-1 and TRBJ2-7; 12 positions match TRBD2. Per germline, CDR1 SGHRS and CDR2 YFSETQ. The CDR3 has 13 amino acids. The CDR3 is CASSLARGLAGKF. The CDR3 DNA reads as TGCGCCAGCAGCTTGGCCCGAGGACTAGCGGGAAAATTC.

Many counts were recorded for this clonotype. J is TRBJ2-7 and V is TRBV20-1; TRBD1 matches at 8 bases. The CDR3 sequence is 15 residues long. CDR1 and CDR2 (germline): DFQATT, SNEGSKA (reference sequence). The chain's CDR3 is CSAEPGQGQSYEQYF. The CDR3 DNA follows: TGCAGCGCAGAGCCCGGACAGGGCCAATCCTACGAGCAGTACTTC.